The source of this TCR beta chain is a study of blood T cell repertoires in COVID-19. Study information: Spain, Italy and the United States supplied samples that represented acute and convalescent COVID-19. T cells, B-cell-depleted T cells, or PBMCs provided the cDNA or gDNA that served as material.

Germline assignment: CDR1 SGHRS and CDR2 YFSETQ. Trimming stripped 3 bases from V and 3 bases from J, with 18 bases between. The CDR3 runs to 17 residues. This table comes from immunoSEQ multiplex PCR, and its TCRdb copy is limited to in-frame clones, with some not included. The sample holds 200,000 to 250,000 clones, roughly 88% seen once. Recruits, aged roughly 18 to 90 years, lived in 20 to 30 US areas. Clinical history reported by participants formed the basis on which cohorts were assigned. Sequenced: PBMCs or T cells enriched from blood (not recorded which). The chain employs TRBV5-1 and TRBJ2-2; TRBD1 might be the D (6 bases). The sequence came from a woman between 50 and 59 years old who had recovered from COVID-19. The CDR3 protein is CASSWGRGRGDTGELFF. CDR3 DNA sequence: TGCGCCAGCAGCTGGGGGCGTGGTAGGGGCGACACCGGGGAGCTGTTTTTT.